A selection of T cell receptor beta chains follows, all from one sample in a study of technical replicates of blood from a handful of donors. Produced via immunoSEQ multiplex PCR; TCRdb's table is partial and in-frame only. Of about 70,000 clones in the sample, roughly 97% were seen once. The sequenced material came from T cells isolated from PBMCs. The receptors come from a human donor in good health. Each CDR3 is given with its conserved first and last residue. The order of the fields is D gene, V gene, clone size, J gene, CDR3 protein, CDR3 DNA. The D gene is left open where the match is weak. For some rows the clone size is stated as once, few or many, or as a class when expanded; others skip it.

D gene: TRBD2; V gene: TRBV11-2; clone size: -; J gene: TRBJ2-7; CDR3 protein: CASRISAGLAEHAYEQYF; CDR3 DNA: TGTGCCAGCAGAATCTCCGCGGGACTAGCGGAACACGCCTACGAGCAGTACTTC
D gene: TRBD1; V gene: TRBV10-3; clone size: -; J gene: TRBJ2-1; CDR3 protein: CAISEVPDRVGHEQFF; CDR3 DNA: TGTGCCATCAGTGAGGTCCCGGACAGGGTTGGTCATGAGCAGTTCTTC
D gene: TRBD1; V gene: TRBV5-6; clone size: -; J gene: TRBJ2-2; CDR3 protein: CASSGTGGEDTGELFF; CDR3 DNA: TGTGCCAGCAGCGGGACAGGGGGCGAAGACACCGGGGAGCTGTTTTTT
D gene: -; V gene: TRBV18; clone size: -; J gene: TRBJ2-3; CDR3 protein: CASSPLDRVTDTQYF; CDR3 DNA: TGTGCCAGCTCACCGCTCGACCGGGTCACAGATACGCAGTATTTT
D gene: -; V gene: TRBV23-1; clone size: -; J gene: TRBJ2-7; CDR3 protein: CASSQSITSSYEQYF; CDR3 DNA: TGCGCCAGCAGTCAATCGATCACCAGCTCCTACGAGCAGTACTTC
D gene: TRBD1; V gene: TRBV27; clone size: -; J gene: TRBJ2-7; CDR3 protein: CASSLGRGYEQYF; CDR3 DNA: TGTGCCAGCAGTTTGGGCAGGGGGTACGAGCAGTACTTC
D gene: -; V gene: TRBV4-1; clone size: -; J gene: TRBJ1-1; CDR3 protein: CASSQVSTEAFF; CDR3 DNA: TGCGCCAGCAGCCAAGTTAGCACTGAAGCTTTCTTT
D gene: TRBD2; V gene: TRBV5-3; clone size: -; J gene: TRBJ2-1; CDR3 protein: CARSLVPTSATNEQFF; CDR3 DNA: TGTGCCAGAAGCTTGGTTCCGACTAGCGCGACCAATGAGCAGTTCTTC
D gene: -; V gene: TRBV7-2; clone size: -; J gene: TRBJ1-2; CDR3 protein: CASSLAAGVTNYGYTF; CDR3 DNA: TGTGCCAGCAGCTTAGCAGCAGGGGTGACGAACTATGGCTACACCTTC
D gene: -; V gene: TRBV11-2; clone size: -; J gene: TRBJ1-2; CDR3 protein: CASSLDNINYGYTF; CDR3 DNA: TGTGCCAGCAGCTTAGATAACATTAACTATGGCTACACCTTC
D gene: -; V gene: TRBV2; clone size: -; J gene: TRBJ1-2; CDR3 protein: CASSNYGYTF; CDR3 DNA: TGTGCCAGCTCAAACTATGGCTACACCTTC
D gene: TRBD2; V gene: TRBV7-9; clone size: -; J gene: TRBJ2-2; CDR3 protein: CASSPGLAGGPGTGELFF; CDR3 DNA: TGTGCCAGCAGCCCGGGACTAGCGGGAGGGCCGGGCACCGGGGAGCTGTTTTTT
D gene: -; V gene: TRBV9; clone size: once; J gene: TRBJ2-3; CDR3 protein: CASSTGLITDTQYF; CDR3 DNA: TGTGCCAGCAGCACGGGACTCATCACAGATACGCAGTATTTT
D gene: TRBD1; V gene: TRBV28; clone size: -; J gene: TRBJ2-2; CDR3 protein: CASSPPGGYLGELFF; CDR3 DNA: TGTGCCAGCAGTCCCCCAGGGGGCTATCTAGGGGAGCTGTTTTTT
D gene: -; V gene: TRBV6-5; clone size: -; J gene: TRBJ2-7; CDR3 protein: CASSQFGGDYEQYF; CDR3 DNA: TGTGCCAGCAGTCAGTTCGGCGGAGACTACGAGCAGTACTTC
D gene: -; V gene: TRBV19; clone size: -; J gene: TRBJ2-5; CDR3 protein: CASSSQVEETQYF; CDR3 DNA: TGTGCCAGTAGTTCGCAGGTGGAAGAGACCCAGTACTTC
D gene: -; V gene: TRBV29-1; clone size: -; J gene: TRBJ1-1; CDR3 protein: CSVEVPGGINTEAFF; CDR3 DNA: TGCAGCGTTGAAGTCCCGGGGGGAATAAACACTGAAGCTTTCTTT
D gene: -; V gene: TRBV6-6; clone size: -; J gene: TRBJ1-3; CDR3 protein: CASSGGGTISGNTIYF; CDR3 DNA: TGTGCCAGCAGCGGCGGAGGGACCATCTCTGGAAACACCATATATTTT
D gene: -; V gene: TRBV7-6; clone size: -; J gene: TRBJ1-3; CDR3 protein: CASSLGSLAQRRGNTIYF; CDR3 DNA: TGTGCCAGCAGCTTAGGAAGTCTCGCGCAGCGCCGGGGAAACACCATATATTTT
D gene: -; V gene: TRBV5-4; clone size: -; J gene: TRBJ1-1; CDR3 protein: CASSLLGLGRDTEAFF; CDR3 DNA: TGTGCCAGCAGCCTCCTCGGGTTGGGGAGGGACACTGAAGCTTTCTTT
D gene: -; V gene: TRBV10-3; clone size: -; J gene: TRBJ2-2; CDR3 protein: CAISTGFTGELFF; CDR3 DNA: TGTGCCATCAGTACAGGGTTCACCGGGGAGCTGTTTTTT
D gene: TRBD2; V gene: TRBV13; clone size: -; J gene: TRBJ2-1; CDR3 protein: CASSLVSLAARKNEQFF; CDR3 DNA: TGTGCCAGCAGCTTAGTTTCTCTAGCGGCGAGGAAGAATGAGCAGTTCTTC
D gene: TRBD2; V gene: TRBV2; clone size: once; J gene: TRBJ2-3; CDR3 protein: CASSELGLESSDTQYF; CDR3 DNA: TGTGCCAGCAGCGAACTCGGACTAGAGAGTTCAGATACGCAGTATTTT
D gene: -; V gene: TRBV5-1; clone size: once; J gene: TRBJ2-7; CDR3 protein: CASGSMPTGTYEQYF; CDR3 DNA: TGCGCCAGCGGATCGATGCCGACAGGAACCTACGAGCAGTACTTC
D gene: -; V gene: TRBV4-2; clone size: -; J gene: TRBJ2-3; CDR3 protein: CASSQVRLAISTDTQYF; CDR3 DNA: TGTGCCAGCAGCCAAGTTCGGCTAGCGATAAGCACAGATACGCAGTATTTT
D gene: TRBD1; V gene: TRBV27; clone size: -; J gene: TRBJ2-1; CDR3 protein: CASSDVAGGYYNEQFF; CDR3 DNA: TGTGCCAGCAGTGACGTGGCAGGGGGATACTACAATGAGCAGTTCTTC
D gene: -; V gene: TRBV5-6; clone size: -; J gene: TRBJ1-1; CDR3 protein: CASSTQGREPTEAFF; CDR3 DNA: TGTGCCAGCAGCACGCAGGGGCGCGAGCCCACTGAAGCTTTCTTT
D gene: -; V gene: TRBV6-5; clone size: once; J gene: TRBJ1-2; CDR3 protein: CASRKTLGSYGYTF; CDR3 DNA: TGTGCCAGCCGGAAGACCCTCGGGAGTTATGGCTACACCTTC
D gene: TRBD2; V gene: TRBV19; clone size: -; J gene: TRBJ2-2; CDR3 protein: CATAGTSDAGELFF; CDR3 DNA: TGTGCCACTGCCGGGACTAGCGATGCCGGGGAGCTGTTTTTT
D gene: TRBD2; V gene: TRBV7-9; clone size: -; J gene: TRBJ2-5; CDR3 protein: CASSPGLAGTIQETQYF; CDR3 DNA: TGTGCCAGCAGTCCAGGACTAGCGGGGACTATCCAAGAGACCCAGTACTTC
D gene: -; V gene: TRBV5-1; clone size: -; J gene: TRBJ2-3; CDR3 protein: CASSLATGNTDTQYF; CDR3 DNA: TGCGCCAGCAGCTTGGCCACCGGGAACACAGATACGCAGTATTTT
D gene: -; V gene: TRBV4-1; clone size: -; J gene: TRBJ1-6; CDR3 protein: CASSQFQGSYNSPLHF; CDR3 DNA: TGCGCCAGCAGCCAGTTTCAGGGGTCTTATAATTCACCCCTCCACTTT
D gene: TRBD2; V gene: TRBV27; clone size: -; J gene: TRBJ2-1; CDR3 protein: CASSPGLAGVNEQFF; CDR3 DNA: TGTGCCAGCAGTCCGGGACTAGCGGGAGTAAATGAGCAGTTCTTC
D gene: TRBD1; V gene: TRBV5-4; clone size: -; J gene: TRBJ2-2; CDR3 protein: CASSFLQGAAGELFF; CDR3 DNA: TGTGCCAGCAGCTTTCTGCAGGGGGCGGCCGGGGAGCTGTTTTTT
D gene: TRBD1; V gene: TRBV29-1; clone size: -; J gene: TRBJ1-2; CDR3 protein: CSVYGTGSNYGYTF; CDR3 DNA: TGCAGCGTTTATGGGACAGGGTCCAACTATGGCTACACCTTC
D gene: TRBD1; V gene: TRBV2; clone size: once; J gene: TRBJ2-3; CDR3 protein: CASSRDSGQDTQYF; CDR3 DNA: TGTGCCAGCAGCCGGGACAGTGGTCAAGATACGCAGTATTTT
D gene: -; V gene: TRBV30; clone size: -; J gene: TRBJ1-5; CDR3 protein: CAWSIRAVQPQHF; CDR3 DNA: TGTGCCTGGAGTATCAGGGCCGTGCAGCCCCAGCATTTT
D gene: -; V gene: TRBV6-6; clone size: -; J gene: TRBJ1-2; CDR3 protein: CASSYSGRTSGTF; CDR3 DNA: TGTGCCAGCAGTTACTCAGGACGAACCTCGGGGACCTTC
D gene: -; V gene: TRBV5-4; clone size: -; J gene: TRBJ1-2; CDR3 protein: CASSLGTDGYTF; CDR3 DNA: TGTGCCAGCAGCTTGGGTACGGATGGCTACACCTTC
D gene: -; V gene: TRBV9; clone size: once; J gene: TRBJ2-7; CDR3 protein: CASSVAVPYEQYF; CDR3 DNA: TGTGCCAGCAGCGTAGCAGTGCCCTACGAGCAGTACTTC
D gene: -; V gene: TRBV19; clone size: -; J gene: TRBJ1-5; CDR3 protein: CASSNPRREPQHF; CDR3 DNA: TGTGCCAGTAGTAACCCGCGGCGGGAGCCCCAGCATTTT
D gene: -; V gene: TRBV5-1; clone size: -; J gene: TRBJ2-2; CDR3 protein: CASSGVATPNTGELFF; CDR3 DNA: TGCGCCAGCAGCGGTGTAGCGACGCCGAACACCGGGGAGCTGTTTTTT
D gene: TRBD2; V gene: TRBV6-4; clone size: once; J gene: TRBJ2-1; CDR3 protein: CASSGTRSNEQFF; CDR3 DNA: TGTGCCAGCAGTGGGACTAGGAGCAATGAGCAGTTCTTC
D gene: -; V gene: TRBV5-6; clone size: -; J gene: TRBJ1-1; CDR3 protein: CASSLFGRDTEAFF; CDR3 DNA: TGTGCCAGCAGCTTGTTCGGGAGGGACACTGAAGCTTTCTTT
D gene: -; V gene: TRBV6-5; clone size: -; J gene: TRBJ1-2; CDR3 protein: CASSYEQLYGYTF; CDR3 DNA: TGTGCCAGCAGTTACGAACAGCTATATGGCTACACCTTC
D gene: -; V gene: TRBV30; clone size: few; J gene: TRBJ1-1; CDR3 protein: CAWEPGHLNTEAFF; CDR3 DNA: TGTGCCTGGGAACCGGGACACCTGAACACTGAAGCTTTCTTT
D gene: -; V gene: TRBV5-4; clone size: -; J gene: TRBJ2-2; CDR3 protein: CASSSPAGELFF; CDR3 DNA: TGTGCCAGCAGCTCCCCAGCCGGGGAGCTGTTTTTT
D gene: -; V gene: TRBV2; clone size: -; J gene: TRBJ2-5; CDR3 protein: CASSIRGGFDRTQYF; CDR3 DNA: TGTGCCAGCAGTATAAGGGGGGGGTTCGACAGGACCCAGTACTTC
D gene: TRBD1; V gene: TRBV2; clone size: -; J gene: TRBJ2-5; CDR3 protein: CASRTGLGSQYF; CDR3 DNA: TGTGCCAGTCGGACAGGGCTGGGGTCCCAGTACTTC
D gene: TRBD2; V gene: TRBV7-7; clone size: -; J gene: TRBJ2-5; CDR3 protein: CASSLGLNGGKETQYF; CDR3 DNA: TGTGCCAGCAGCTTAGGTTTAAACGGGGGGAAGGAGACCCAGTACTTC
D gene: -; V gene: TRBV2; clone size: -; J gene: TRBJ2-1; CDR3 protein: CAIGSEQFF; CDR3 DNA: TGTGCCATCGGGAGCGAGCAGTTCTTC
D gene: TRBD1; V gene: TRBV7-9; clone size: -; J gene: TRBJ1-5; CDR3 protein: CASSLSGGNQPQHF; CDR3 DNA: TGTGCCAGCAGTCTGTCAGGGGGTAATCAGCCCCAGCATTTT
D gene: TRBD2; V gene: TRBV29-1; clone size: -; J gene: TRBJ2-3; CDR3 protein: CSAHAYGRGSLDTQYF; CDR3 DNA: TGCAGCGCCCATGCGTACGGGCGGGGGTCCTTGGATACGCAGTATTTT